Following are 15 T cell receptor beta chains from one sample sequenced in a study of T cell responses to AZD1222 COVID-19 vaccine. Libraries were prepared by immunoSEQ multiplex PCR; TCRdb keeps only in-frame clonotypes and omits some of them. The sample includes 150,000 to 170,000 clones, about nine tenths of them seen just once. The starting material was peripheral blood, obtained on day 0 of AZD1222 vaccination. All receptors come from an adult in good health.

CDR3 protein: CASSLEQETQYF. For the CDR3, the DNA is TGCGCCAGCAGCTTGGAACAAGAGACCCAGTACTTC. The chain couples TRBV5-1 to TRBJ2-5; no clear D gene. Germline values: CDR1 SGHRS, CDR2 YFSETQ. The CDR3 has 12 amino acids. V gave up 0 bases and J gave up 2 bases, with 2 bases separating them.

The V call is TRBV7-9, the J call TRBJ2-6; D possibly corresponds to TRBD1 (6 bases). The CDR3 covers 16 residues. The germline CDR1 and CDR2 sequences are SEHNR and FQNEAQ (reference sequence). With 3 bases removed from V and 1 base from J, the gap between germline ends came to 10 bases. The CDR3 loop is CASSLDSRSGANVLTF. The CDR3 coding sequence is TGTGCCAGCAGCTTGGACAGCCGATCTGGGGCCAACGTCCTGACTTTC.

The chain has TRBV9 and TRBJ2-2; 10 nucleotides match TRBD1. This CDR3 comprises 15 residues. The V gene's germline CDR1 is SGDLS and CDR2 YYNGEE. V gave up 6 bases and J gave up 6 bases; unmatched junction bases: 8. The CDR3 sequence is CASTKKGQGAGELFF. The CDR3 DNA reads TGTGCCAGCACCAAAAAAGGACAGGGGGCCGGGGAGCTGTTTTTT. Together with reference TRBV9 and TRBJ2-2, the CDR3 gives the full variable domain: DSGVTQTPKHLITATGQRVTLRCSPRSGDLSVYWYQQSLDQGLQFLIQYYNGEERAKGNILERFSAQQFPDLHSELNLSSLELGDSALYFCASTKKGQGAGELFFGEGSRLTVL.

This clone was recorded once. This chain joins TRBV5-1 and TRBJ1-2, with 8 bases identical to TRBD1. Germline V CDR1 and CDR2: SGHRS, YFSETQ. V lost 5 bases, J lost 5 bases, and 11 bases stayed unmatched. The CDR3 length is 15 residues. The CDR3 bases are TGCGCCAGCAGATCGACAGGGGCGACCTTGTATGGCTACACCTTC. Translating gives CASRSTGATLYGYTF.

The chain links TRBV15 to TRBJ1-5, with TRBD1 as a possible D gene (6 bases). Trimming took 5 bases from V and 0 from J, leaving 8 bases between them. CDR3 size: 14 residues. Germline V CDR1 and CDR2: LNHNV, YYDKDF (reference sequence). CDR3 residues: CATSGGFSNQPQHF. CDR3 nucleotide sequence: TGTGCCACCAGCGGGGGCTTTAGCAATCAGCCCCAGCATTTT. Full variable domain (rest looked up from reference TRBV15 and TRBJ1-5): DAMVIQNPRYQVTQFGKPVTLSCSQTLNHNVMYWYQQKSSQAPKLLFHYYDKDFNNEADTPDNFQSRRPNTSFCFLDIRSPGLGDTAMYLCATSGGFSNQPQHFGDGTRLSIL.

Concerning this clone: One end of the junction varies from germline; a read error may be responsible. This chain joins TRBV18 and TRBJ1-5; 9 bases align to TRBD1. Germline V gives CDR1 KGHSH, CDR2 LQKENI. The CDR3 is 15 residues long. CDR3: CASSPPGQGTQPQHF. The CDR3 DNA reads as TGTGCCAGCTCTCCACCGGGACAGGGTACTCAGCCCCAGCATTTT.

The chain is built from TRBV5-8 and TRBJ2-7; D unresolved. The CDR3 is 13 residues long. Trimming pared 0 bases from V and 4 bases from J, leaving 8 bases between. Per the germline V gene, CDR1 is SGHTS and CDR2 is YDEGEE. The CDR3 coding sequence is TGTGCCAGCAGCTTGGATCGGAATTACGAGCAGTACTTC. Its translation: CASSLDRNYEQYF. Full variable domain (outside the CDR3, taken from reference TRBV5-8 and TRBJ2-7): EAGVTQSPTHLIKTRGQQATLRCSPISGHTSVYWYQQALGLGLQFLLWYDEGEERNRGNFPPRFSGRQFPNYSSELNVNALELEDSALYLCASSLDRNYEQYFGPGTRLTVT.

The V gene is TRBV19, the J gene TRBJ1-2; no clear D gene. Per germline, CDR1 LNHDA and CDR2 SQIVND (reference sequence). The CDR3 loop spans 12 amino acids. The V end was cut by 6 bases, the J end by 8 bases, with 13 bases between. The chain's CDR3 is CASSQPLGGYTF. The CDR3 DNA sequence: TGTGCCAGTAGCCAACCTCTCGGGGGCTACACCTTC.

This CDR3 reads CASSQIPPGAGGTEAFF. DNA for the CDR3: TGTGCCAGCAGCCAAATCCCGCCCGGGGCAGGGGGAACTGAAGCTTTCTTT. V gene TRBV3-1 (or the pseudogene TRBV3-2) combines with J gene TRBJ1-1, with TRBD1 identical over 7 bases. The CDR3 totals 17 residues. Germline trimming cut 2 bases from V and 5 bases from J; bases unmatched to any gene: 14. The germline V gene has CDR1 LGHDT and CDR2 YNNKEL (reference sequence).

The chain combines TRBV2 with TRBJ1-5; D not certain. The germline CDR1 and CDR2 sequences are SNHLY and FYNNEI. The CDR3 is made up of 14 amino acids. Trimming pared 5 bases from V and 4 bases from J, leaving 12 bases between. The CDR3 DNA is TGTGCCAGCAGTCCTGAGAGTAGGAATCAGCCCCAGCATTTT. It yields the protein CASSPESRNQPQHF.

V is TRBV11-2 and J is TRBJ1-5, with D perhaps matching TRBD1 (5 bases). The CDR3 is 14 residues long. CDR1 and CDR2 (germline): SGHAT, FQNNGV. V gave up 5 bases and J gave up 3 bases, with 11 bases separating them. The CDR3 loop is CASSQDRNNQPQHF. CDR3 coding DNA: TGTGCCAGCAGCCAAGACAGAAACAATCAGCCCCAGCATTTT.

The chain carries TRBV19 and TRBJ2-5; D call uncertain. V lost 2 bases, J lost 4 bases, and 2 bases lay in between. From germline, CDR1 is LNHDA and CDR2 SQIVND (reference sequence). The CDR3 totals 11 residues. CDR3 in DNA: TGTGCCAGTAGTATAAGAGAGACCCAGTACTTC. Encoded protein: CASSIRETQYF.

In nucleotides, the CDR3 is TGTGCCAGCAGCTTTTCGAGAGGGACTGGCTACACCTTC. Its translation: CASSFSRGTGYTF. The chain joins TRBV7-8 to TRBJ1-2; a weak D match, TRBD1 (5 bases). CDR1 is SGHVS and CDR2 is FQNEAQ in the germline V gene. V lost 3 bases to trimming and J lost 7 bases, with 12 bases between them. This CDR3 is built from 13 residues. Full variable domain (remainder filled in from reference TRBV7-8 and TRBJ1-2): GAGVSQSPRYKVAKRGQDVALRCDPISGHVSLFWYQQALGQGPEFLTYFQNEAQLDKSGLPSDRFFAERPEGSVSTLKIQRTQQEDSAVYLCASSFSRGTGYTFGSGTRLTVV.

The CDR3 loop is CASSEVPGSYNEQFF. The CDR3 nucleotides are TGTGCCAGCAGTGAAGTTCCGGGATCCTACAATGAGCAGTTCTTC. The chain joins TRBV25-1 to TRBJ2-1, with D perhaps matching TRBD2 (5 bases). The CDR3 sequence is 15 residues long. The V end lost 2 bases, the J end lost 1 base, and 9 bases lay between the germline ends. CDR1 and CDR2 from the germline V gene are MGHDK and SYGVNS.

This clone occurred once. This rearrangement joins TRBV4-3 to TRBJ2-5, with D perhaps matching TRBD2 (6 bases). Germline V gene sequence: CDR1 LGHNA, CDR2 YSLEER. This CDR3 spans 15 amino acids. Trimming took 0 bases from V and 0 from J, leaving 8 bases between them. The chain's CDR3 is CASSQEAGYQETQYF. The DNA for the CDR3 is TGCGCCAGCAGCCAAGAGGCGGGGTACCAAGAGACCCAGTACTTC.